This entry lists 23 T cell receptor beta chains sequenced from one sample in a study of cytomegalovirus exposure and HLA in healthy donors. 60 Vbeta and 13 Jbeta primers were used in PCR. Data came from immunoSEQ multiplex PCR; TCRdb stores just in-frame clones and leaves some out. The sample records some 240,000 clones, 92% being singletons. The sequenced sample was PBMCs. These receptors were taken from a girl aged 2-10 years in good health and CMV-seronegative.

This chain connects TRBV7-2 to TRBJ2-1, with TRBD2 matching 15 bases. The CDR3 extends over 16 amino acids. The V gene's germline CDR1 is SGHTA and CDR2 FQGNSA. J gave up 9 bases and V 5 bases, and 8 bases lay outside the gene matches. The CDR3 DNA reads TGTGCCAGCAGCCCTGGACTAGCGGGAGGGTTAGGTGAGCAGTTCTTC. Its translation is CASSPGLAGGLGEQFF.

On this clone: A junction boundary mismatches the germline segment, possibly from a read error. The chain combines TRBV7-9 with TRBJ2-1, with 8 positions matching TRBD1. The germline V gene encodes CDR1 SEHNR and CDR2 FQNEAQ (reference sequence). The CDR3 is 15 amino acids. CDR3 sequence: CSSSFSGGRYNEQFF. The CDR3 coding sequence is TGTTCCAGCAGCTTTTCAGGGGGCCGGTACAATGAGCAGTTCTTC.

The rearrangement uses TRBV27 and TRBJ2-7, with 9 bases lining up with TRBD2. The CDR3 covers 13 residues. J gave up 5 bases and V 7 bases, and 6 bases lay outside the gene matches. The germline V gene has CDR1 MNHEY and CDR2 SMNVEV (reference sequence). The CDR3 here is CASKVAGENEQYF. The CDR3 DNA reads TGTGCCAGCAAGGTAGCGGGAGAAAACGAGCAGTACTTC.

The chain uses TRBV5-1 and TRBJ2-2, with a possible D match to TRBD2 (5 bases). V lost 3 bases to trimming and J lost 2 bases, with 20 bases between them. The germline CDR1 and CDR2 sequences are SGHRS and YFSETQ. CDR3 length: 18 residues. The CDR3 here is CASSYRGTAGQNTGELFF. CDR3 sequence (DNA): TGCGCCAGCAGCTACCGGGGAACAGCCGGGCAAAACACCGGGGAGCTGTTTTTT.

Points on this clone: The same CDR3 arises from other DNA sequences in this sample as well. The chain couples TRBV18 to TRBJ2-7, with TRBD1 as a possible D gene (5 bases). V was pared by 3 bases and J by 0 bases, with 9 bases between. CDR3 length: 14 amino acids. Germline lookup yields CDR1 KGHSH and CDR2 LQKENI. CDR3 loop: CASSPTQDSYEQYF. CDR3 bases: TGTGCCAGCTCACCTACACAGGACTCCTACGAGCAGTACTTC. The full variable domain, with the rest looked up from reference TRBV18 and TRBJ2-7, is NAGVMQNPRHLVRRRGQEARLRCSPMKGHSHVYWYRQLPEEGLKFMVYLQKENIIDESGMPKERFSAEFPKEGPSILRIQQVVRGDSAAYFCASSPTQDSYEQYFGPGTRLTVT.

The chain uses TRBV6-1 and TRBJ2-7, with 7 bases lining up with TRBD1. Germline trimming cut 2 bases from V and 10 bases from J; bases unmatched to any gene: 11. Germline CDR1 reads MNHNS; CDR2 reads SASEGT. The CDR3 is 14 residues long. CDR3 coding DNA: TGTGCCAGCAGTGAAAGCCCAACAGGGGTAGGACAGTACTTC. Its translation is CASSESPTGVGQYF.

This CDR3 is CAWSSPGQGNEKLFF. CDR3 DNA: TGTGCCTGGAGTTCCCCGGGACAGGGTAATGAAAAACTGTTTTTT. The V and J genes are TRBV30 and TRBJ1-4; 9 positions agree with TRBD1. This CDR3 has 15 amino acids. The germline V gene has CDR1 GTSNPN and CDR2 SVGIG (reference sequence). Losses at the gene ends were 2 bases for V and 4 bases for J; bases not matched to a gene: 5.

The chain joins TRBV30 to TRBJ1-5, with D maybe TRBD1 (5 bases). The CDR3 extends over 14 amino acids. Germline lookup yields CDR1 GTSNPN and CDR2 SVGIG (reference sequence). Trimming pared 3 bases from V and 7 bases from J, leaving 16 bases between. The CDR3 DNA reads TGTGCCTGGAGCGGGGGGTCCAAAGGACAGCCCCAGCATTTT. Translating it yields CAWSGGSKGQPQHF.

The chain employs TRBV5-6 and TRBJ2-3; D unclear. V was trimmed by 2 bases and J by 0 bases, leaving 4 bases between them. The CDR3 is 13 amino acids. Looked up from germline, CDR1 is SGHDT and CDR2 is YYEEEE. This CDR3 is CASSLASTDTQYF. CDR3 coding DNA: TGTGCCAGCAGCTTAGCTAGCACAGATACGCAGTATTTT.

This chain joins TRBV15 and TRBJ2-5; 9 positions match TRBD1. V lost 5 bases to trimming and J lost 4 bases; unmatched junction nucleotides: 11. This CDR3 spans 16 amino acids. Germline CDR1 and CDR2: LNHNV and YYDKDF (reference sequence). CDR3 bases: TGTGCCACCAGCCGTACCCGGGACAGGGTGGTAGAGACCCAGTACTTC. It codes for CATSRTRDRVVETQYF.

CDR3 protein: CASSYTGGRTEAFF. CDR3 sequence (DNA): TGTGCCAGCAGTTACACAGGGGGTCGGACTGAAGCTTTCTTT. The chain carries TRBV6-5 and TRBJ1-1; TRBD1 matches 8 bases. Trimming cost V 2 bases and J 5 bases; bases outside gene matches: 4. The CDR3 is 14 residues long. The germline V gene has CDR1 MNHEY and CDR2 SVGAGI.

The CDR3 loop reads CASTIGGNTEAFF. The CDR3 DNA sequence: TGTGCCAGCACTATCGGTGGGAACACTGAAGCTTTCTTT. This chain joins TRBV7-8 and TRBJ1-1, with D hard to call. Trimming removed 7 bases from V and 1 base from J, with 10 bases in between. The CDR3 contains 13 residues. Germline lookup yields CDR1 SGHVS and CDR2 FQNEAQ.

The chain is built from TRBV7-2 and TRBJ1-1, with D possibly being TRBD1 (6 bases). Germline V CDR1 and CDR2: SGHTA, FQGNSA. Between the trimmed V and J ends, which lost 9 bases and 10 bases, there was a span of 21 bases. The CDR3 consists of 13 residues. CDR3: CARGPPMGRGAFF. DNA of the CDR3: TGTGCCAGGGGACCGCCCATGGGCAGGGGAGCTTTCTTT.

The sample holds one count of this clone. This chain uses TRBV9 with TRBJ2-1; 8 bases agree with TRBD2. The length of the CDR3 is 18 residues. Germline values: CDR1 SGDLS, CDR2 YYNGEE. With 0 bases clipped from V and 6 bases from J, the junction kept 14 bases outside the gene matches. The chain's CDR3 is CASSVDPGTSAVLNEQFF. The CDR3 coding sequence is TGTGCCAGCAGCGTAGACCCAGGGACTAGTGCAGTTCTCAATGAGCAGTTCTTC.

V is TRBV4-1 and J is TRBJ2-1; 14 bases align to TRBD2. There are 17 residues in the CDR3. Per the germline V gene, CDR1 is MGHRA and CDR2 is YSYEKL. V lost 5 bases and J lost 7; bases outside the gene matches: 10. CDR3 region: CASSEAGTSGRWNEQFF. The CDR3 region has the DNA TGCGCCAGCAGCGAAGCCGGGACTAGCGGGAGATGGAATGAGCAGTTCTTC.

CDR3 sequence (DNA): TGTGCCAGCAGCTGGGGACATTCAAGGGAGGCCAACGTCCTGACTTTC. Its protein is CASSWGHSREANVLTF. The V and J genes are TRBV7-8 and TRBJ2-6, with D perhaps TRBD1 (6 bases). The CDR3 consists of 16 residues. Trimming pared 4 bases from V and 6 bases from J, leaving 16 bases between. Germline values: CDR1 SGHVS, CDR2 FQNEAQ. Variable domain in full (rest from reference TRBV7-8 and TRBJ2-6): GAGVSQSPRYKVAKRGQDVALRCDPISGHVSLFWYQQALGQGPEFLTYFQNEAQLDKSGLPSDRFFAERPEGSVSTLKIQRTQQEDSAVYLCASSWGHSREANVLTFGAGSRLTVL.

The CDR3 spells CASSEGLAGVEETQYF. CDR3 bases: TGTGCCAGCAGCGAGGGCCTAGCGGGAGTTGAGGAGACCCAGTACTTC. V gene TRBV7-8 combines with J gene TRBJ2-5; 10 bases map to TRBD2. The CDR3 is 16 residues long. CDR1 SGHVS and CDR2 FQNEAQ come from the germline V gene. J lost 5 bases, V lost 5 bases, and 11 bases had no gene match. The full variable domain, rest sourced from reference TRBV7-8 and TRBJ2-5, is GAGVSQSPRYKVAKRGQDVALRCDPISGHVSLFWYQQALGQGPEFLTYFQNEAQLDKSGLPSDRFFAERPEGSVSTLKIQRTQQEDSAVYLCASSEGLAGVEETQYFGPGTRLLVL.

CDR3 residues: CASSTGFSYEQYF. The CDR3 nucleotides read TGTGCCAGCAGCACAGGGTTCTCCTACGAGCAGTACTTC. J is TRBJ2-7 and V is TRBV7-9; a weak D match, TRBD1 (6 bases). Per germline, CDR1 SEHNR and CDR2 FQNEAQ (reference sequence). V lost 5 bases and J 0 bases, leaving 8 bases between the germline ends. The CDR3 has 13 amino acids.

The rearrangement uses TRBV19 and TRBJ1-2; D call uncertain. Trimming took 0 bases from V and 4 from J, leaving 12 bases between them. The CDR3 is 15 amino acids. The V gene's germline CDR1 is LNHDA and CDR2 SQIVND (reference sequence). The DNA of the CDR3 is TGTGCCAGTAGTATAGAACAGCCTGGCGCCTATGGCTACACCTTC. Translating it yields CASSIEQPGAYGYTF.

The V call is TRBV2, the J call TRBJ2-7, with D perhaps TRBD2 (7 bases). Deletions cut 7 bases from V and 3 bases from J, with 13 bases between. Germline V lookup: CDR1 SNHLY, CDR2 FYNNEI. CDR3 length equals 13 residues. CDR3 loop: CASNAGADYEQYF. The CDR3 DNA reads TGTGCCAGCAATGCGGGGGCTGACTACGAGCAGTACTTC.

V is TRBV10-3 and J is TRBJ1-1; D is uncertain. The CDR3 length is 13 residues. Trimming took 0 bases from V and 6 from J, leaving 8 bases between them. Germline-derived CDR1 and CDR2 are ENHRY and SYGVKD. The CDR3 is CAISESREAEAFF. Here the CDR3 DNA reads TGTGCCATCAGTGAGTCTAGGGAGGCTGAAGCTTTCTTT.

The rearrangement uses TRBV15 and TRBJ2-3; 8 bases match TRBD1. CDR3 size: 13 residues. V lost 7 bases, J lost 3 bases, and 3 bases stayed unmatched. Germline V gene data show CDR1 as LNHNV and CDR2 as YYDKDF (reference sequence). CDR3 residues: CATTDRVTDTQYF. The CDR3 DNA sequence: TGTGCCACCACGGACAGGGTGACAGATACGCAGTATTTT.

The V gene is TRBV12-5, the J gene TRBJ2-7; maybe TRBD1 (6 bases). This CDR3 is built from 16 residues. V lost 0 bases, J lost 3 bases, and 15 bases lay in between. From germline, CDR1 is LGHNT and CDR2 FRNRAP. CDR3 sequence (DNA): TGTGCTAGTGGTTTGGTAACCGCAGGGGCAAACTACGAGCAGTACTTC. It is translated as CASGLVTAGANYEQYF. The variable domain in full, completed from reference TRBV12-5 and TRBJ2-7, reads DARVTQTPRHKVTEMGQEVTMRCQPILGHNTVFWYRQTMMQGLELLAYFRNRAPLDDSGMPKDRFSAEMPDATLATLKIQPSEPRDSAVYFCASGLVTAGANYEQYFGPGTRLTVT.